What follows are 25 T cell receptor beta chains derived from one specimen sequenced in a study of T-cell reconstitution after alpha-beta-depleted transplantation in children. TCRbeta library construction was performed incorporating unique molecular identifiers. TCRdb independently ran MiXCR on the PCR reads; one entry per CDR3 protein. The sample has approximately 240,000 distinct CDR3 sequences; under 13% are singletons. The sequences come from PBMCs, collected before TCRalphabeta/CD19-depleted stem cell transplant. The receptors originated from a child under three years old with acute myeloid leukemia, due to receive a stem cell transplant.

This clonotype was seen many times. V is TRBV5-1 and J is TRBJ2-1; perhaps TRBD2 as D (6 bases). This CDR3 is built from 12 residues. Per the germline V gene, CDR1 is SGHRS and CDR2 is YFSETQ. V dropped 7 bases and J dropped 5 bases, with 10 bases sitting between them. The CDR3 region is CASRRRDNEQFF. The CDR3 DNA follows: TGCGCCAGCCGCCGGAGGGACAATGAGCAGTTCTTC.

In its sample, this clonotype was seen many times. This sequence joins TRBV4-2 and TRBJ2-3; D might be TRBD1 (6 bases). V was cut by 4 bases and J by 2 bases, with 19 bases left in between. CDR1 and CDR2 from the germline V gene are LGHNA and YNFKEQ. The CDR3 has 17 amino acids. The CDR3 DNA sequence: TGTGCCAGCAGCCTATCTTATCGACAGGCCTTCACAGATACGCAGTATTTT. Its protein product is CASSLSYRQAFTDTQYF.

This clonotype was seen many times. The chain is built from TRBV10-3 and TRBJ1-6, with D possibly TRBD1 on 5 matching bases. The CDR3 is 15 residues long. Trimming removed 0 bases from V and 7 bases from J, with 10 bases in between. Germline CDR1 is ENHRY and CDR2 is SYGVKD. The CDR3 DNA sequence: TGTGCCATCAGTGAGTCGGGGGGTAGAAATTCACCCCTCCACTTT. It encodes CAISESGGRNSPLHF.

In regard to this clonotype: Possible read error: a much larger clone is one base away. CDR3 region: CSIERGIEEKLFF. In DNA, the CDR3 is TGCAGCATTGAGAGAGGGATTGAAGAAAAACTGTTTTTT. The chain employs TRBV29-1 and TRBJ1-4; D not certain. CDR3 size: 13 residues. Looked up from germline, CDR1 is SQVTM and CDR2 is ANQGSEA.

This clonotype showed up many times. The rearrangement links TRBV3-1 to TRBJ2-5, with 7 bases matching TRBD2. CDR1 is LGHDT and CDR2 is YNNKEL in the germline V gene (reference sequence). The CDR3 is 16 amino acids. V lost 0 bases, J lost 1 base, and 5 bases stayed unmatched. CDR3 sequence (DNA): TGTGCCAGCAGCCAAGATCGCGGGACTACCCAAGAGACCCAGTACTTC. Encoded protein: CASSQDRGTTQETQYF.

The V and J genes are TRBV27 and TRBJ2-6; D unclear. In germline, CDR1 is MNHEY, CDR2 SMNVEV (reference sequence). V lost 4 bases and J lost 2, with 12 bases in between. The length of the CDR3 is 16 residues. The CDR3 spells CASSSSYLAGANVLTF. CDR3 nucleotide sequence: TGTGCCAGCAGTTCATCCTACTTGGCTGGGGCCAACGTCCTGACTTTC.

Ten or more counts support this clonotype. This sequence joins TRBV5-1 and TRBJ1-6; 7 bases agree with TRBD1. Per germline, CDR1 SGHRS and CDR2 YFSETQ. There are 14 residues in the CDR3. Losses at the gene ends were 4 bases for V and 9 bases for J; bases not matched to a gene: 7. The CDR3: CASSPGTATSPLHF. The DNA of the CDR3 is TGCGCCAGCAGCCCCGGGACAGCTACTTCACCCCTCCACTTT.

The rearrangement joins TRBV4-1 to TRBJ1-5; a possible D gene is TRBD1 (6 bases). Germline V gene data show CDR1 as MGHRA and CDR2 as YSYEKL. This CDR3 contains 16 residues. V dropped 0 bases and J dropped 2 bases, with 11 bases sitting between them. The DNA for the CDR3 is TGCGCCAGCAGCCAAGAAGGAGGGGGTGGCAATCAGCCCCAGCATTTT. Protein product: CASSQEGGGGNQPQHF.

This clonotype was seen at least ten times. The chain has TRBV20-1 and TRBJ1-1; no firm D call. The CDR3 runs 13 residues. CDR1 and CDR2 (germline): DFQATT, SNEGSKA (reference sequence). CDR3 DNA sequence: TGCAAGTCGACCTCGGGGTTCGGCACTGAAGCTTTCTTT. This encodes CKSTSGFGTEAFF.

This clonotype was counted ten times or more. The rearrangement joins TRBV5-1 to TRBJ1-1; D gene ambiguous. Germline CDR1 is SGHRS and CDR2 is YFSETQ. Trimming took off 0 bases at V and 5 bases at J, with 11 bases between the two ends. This CDR3 has 14 residues. This CDR3 is CASSLALQRTEAFF. CDR3 DNA: TGCGCCAGCAGCTTGGCTCTACAGAGAACTGAAGCTTTCTTT.

This clonotype showed up just a few times. The chain links TRBV5-1 to TRBJ1-1; 9 bases line up with TRBD1. V was clipped by 4 bases and J by 4 bases; unmatched bases: 8. The CDR3 loop spans 15 amino acids. Germline values: CDR1 SGHRS, CDR2 YFSETQ. Here the CDR3 reads CASSRTGELGTEAFF. The CDR3 bases are TGCGCCAGCAGCCGGACAGGGGAGCTCGGCACTGAAGCTTTCTTT.

This clonotype was counted ten times or more. The chain is built from TRBV18 and TRBJ2-4; tentative D call: TRBD1 (7 bases). The CDR3 is 14 residues long. CDR1 and CDR2 (germline): KGHSH, LQKENI. V gave up 1 base and J gave up 5 bases, with 9 bases separating them. CDR3 amino acids: CASSPLRGENIQYF. As DNA, the CDR3 is TGTGCCAGCTCACCACTCAGGGGGGAAAACATTCAGTACTTC.

This clonotype was counted many times. The genes are TRBV20-1 and TRBJ2-3; a possible D gene is TRBD2 (5 bases). Trimming removed 1 base at V and 4 bases at J, with 9 bases between. The CDR3 contains 13 residues. Germline lookup yields CDR1 DFQATT and CDR2 SNEGSKA (reference sequence). The DNA of the CDR3 is TGCAGTGCTAGAGCGGCGGGCCCAGATACGCAGTATTTT. Protein product: CSARAAGPDTQYF.

This clonotype was seen at least ten times. The chain joins TRBV25-1 to TRBJ2-7; tentative D call: TRBD1 (5 bases). Germline CDR1 is MGHDK and CDR2 is SYGVNS. CDR3 length: 14 amino acids. The V end was cut by 5 bases, the J end by 3 bases, with 14 bases between. The DNA for the CDR3 is TGTGCCAGCAGTTGGGGCGGATCCATCTACGAGCAGTACTTC. Its translation is CASSWGGSIYEQYF.

This chain connects TRBV4-3 to TRBJ2-3; 9 bases match TRBD2. CDR1 LGHNA and CDR2 YSLEER come from the germline V gene. CDR3 length equals 16 residues. The junction had 15 bases not matched to a gene; V was cut back by 8 bases and J by 6 bases. CDR3: CASSRSSGRYSDTQYF. Here the CDR3 DNA reads TGCGCCAGCTCGAGGAGCAGCGGGAGGTATTCGGATACGCAGTATTTT.

Many counts were recorded for this clonotype. The J gene is TRBJ2-7, the V gene TRBV20-1, with 10 nucleotides matching TRBD2. CDR1 is DFQATT, CDR2 SNEGSKA, per germline (reference sequence). The ends lost 5 bases at V and 1 base at J; junction bases unmatched: 5. The length of the CDR3 is 14 residues. The CDR3 DNA is TGCAGTGCTTACGGGACTAGCGCTTCCTACGAGCAGTACTTC. This gives the protein CSAYGTSASYEQYF.

The chain joins TRBV20-1 to TRBJ1-1; maybe TRBD1 (6 bases). Between the trimmed V and J ends, which lost 1 base and 0 bases, there was a span of 12 bases. The CDR3 sequence is 15 residues long. Germline CDR1 DFQATT, CDR2 SNEGSKA (reference sequence). CDR3 sequence reads: CSARVGGAMNTEAFF. The CDR3 bases are TGCAGTGCTAGAGTGGGGGGCGCAATGAACACTGAAGCTTTCTTT.

Ten or more counts support this clonotype. The chain is built from TRBV6-5 and TRBJ2-3; D might be TRBD1 (6 bases). This CDR3 region has 12 residues. V was pared by 5 bases and J by 7 bases, with 10 bases between. Germline CDR1 and CDR2: MNHEY and SVGAGI. The CDR3 loop is CASSGGQNTQYF. As DNA, the CDR3 is TGTGCCAGCAGTGGGGGACAAAATACGCAGTATTTT.

The chain couples TRBV29-1 to TRBJ1-5; no firm D call. V was shortened by 4 bases and J by 4 bases, with 11 bases between the two germline ends. This CDR3 region has 13 residues. Germline V CDR1 and CDR2: SQVTM, ANQGSEA. DNA of the CDR3: TGCAGCGTTGTTCCGGGGTTAAATCAGCCCCAGCATTTT. Translation: CSVVPGLNQPQHF.

This clonotype has more than one count but fewer than ten. The chain employs TRBV30 and TRBJ2-3; no clear D gene. Germline V gives CDR1 GTSNPN, CDR2 SVGIG (reference sequence). This CDR3 region has 11 residues. The V gene lost 3 bases and the J gene lost 4 bases, with 5 bases spanning the gap. Here the CDR3 DNA reads TGTGCCTGGAGACTCGCAGATACGCAGTATTTT. It yields the protein CAWRLADTQYF.

This clonotype came up many times. CDR3 region: CASSQEVNEQFF. The CDR3 DNA reads as TGTGCCAGCAGCCAAGAAGTGAATGAGCAGTTCTTC. This chain joins TRBV4-2 and TRBJ2-1; D is uncertain. Per germline, CDR1 LGHNA and CDR2 YNFKEQ. The V and J ends lost 0 bases and 7 bases respectively, with 4 bases between them. The CDR3 extends over 12 amino acids.

This clonotype was seen repeatedly, ten times or more. The chain is built from TRBV12-3 or TRBV12-4 and TRBJ2-1; D remains ambiguous. Trimming took off 1 base at V and 0 bases at J, with 7 bases between the two ends. The CDR3 loop spans 15 amino acids. The CDR3 coding sequence is TGTGCCAGCAGTTTAGGGGGTAGCTCCTACAATGAGCAGTTCTTC. Translated, it gives CASSLGGSSYNEQFF.

For this clonotype: The junction departs from the called germline gene at one end, perhaps through a read error. This chain links TRBV6-1 with TRBJ2-6; D possibly corresponds to TRBD2 (6 bases). The CDR3 spans 16 residues. CDR1 and CDR2 from the germline V gene are MNHNS and SASEGT. The CDR3 loop reads CASSLYGDWGVNVLTF. The DNA for the CDR3 is TGTGCCAGCAGCCTCTACGGGGACTGGGGGGTCAACGTCCTGACTTTC.

This clonotype was counted only a few times. This rearrangement joins TRBV7-8 to TRBJ2-1; a possible D gene is TRBD1 (6 bases). CDR1 is SGHVS, CDR2 FQNEAQ, per germline. The V gene lost 5 bases and the J gene lost 7 bases, with 21 bases spanning the gap. The CDR3 is 16 residues long. Here the CDR3 DNA reads TGTGCCAGCAGCCTAATGCCAGGGGAGAGAGTTAATGAGCAGTTCTTC. Protein sequence: CASSLMPGERVNEQFF.

This clonotype was recorded at least ten times. This chain uses TRBV29-1 with TRBJ2-2; no clear D gene. The germline V and J ends were trimmed by 4 bases and 6 bases, with 9 bases remaining between them. The CDR3 contains 12 residues. Looked up from germline, CDR1 is SQVTM and CDR2 is ANQGSEA. The CDR3 DNA reads TGCAGCGTTGTGGTTTCGGCCGGGGAGCTGTTTTTT. It specifies CSVVVSAGELFF.